The T cell receptor (beta chain) under discussion was sequenced for a study of blood T cell repertoires in COVID-19. For the study at large: The origin of the acute and convalescent COVID-19 samples was the United States, Italy and Spain. Nucleic acid was either cDNA or gDNA, and it came from T cells, B-cell-depleted T cells, or PBMCs.

As originally analysed: Amplification of reference gene primers provided the estimated nucleated cell counts. The assay was immunoSEQ multiplex PCR, and TCRdb's table has in-frame clones only and misses some. V, J and clone size are those of that table, while D and trimming were read from the DNA. The repertoire holds 300,000 or so clones, around 90% seen once, with 1% to 1.5% in the top ten. CDR1 is MDHEN and CDR2 is SYDVKM in the germline V gene. The trim removed 6 bases at V and 5 bases at J, leaving 7 bases unmatched. The CDR3 runs to 14 residues. Sequenced: peripheral blood. This clonotype was obtained from a man between 65 and 79 years old with acute or convalescent COVID-19. The chain is built from TRBV28 and TRBJ2-7; 10 bases map to TRBD2. CDR3: CASSTPGLANEQYF. Written as DNA, the CDR3 is TGTGCCAGCAGCACCCCGGGACTAGCGAACGAGCAGTACTTC.